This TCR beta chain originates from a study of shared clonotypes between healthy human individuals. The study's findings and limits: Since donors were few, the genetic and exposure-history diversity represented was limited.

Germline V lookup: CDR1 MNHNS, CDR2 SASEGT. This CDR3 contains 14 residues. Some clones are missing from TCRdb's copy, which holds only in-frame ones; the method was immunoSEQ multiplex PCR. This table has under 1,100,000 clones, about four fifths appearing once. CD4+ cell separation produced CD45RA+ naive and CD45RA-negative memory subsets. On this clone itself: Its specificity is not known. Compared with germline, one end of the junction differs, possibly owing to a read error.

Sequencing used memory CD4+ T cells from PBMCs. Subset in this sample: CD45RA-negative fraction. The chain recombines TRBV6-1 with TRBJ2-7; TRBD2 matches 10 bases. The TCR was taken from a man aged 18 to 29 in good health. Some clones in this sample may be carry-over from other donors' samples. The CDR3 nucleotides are TGTGCCAGCAGAGAAGCGGGAGGGCCGGGCGAGCAGTACTTC. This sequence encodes CASREAGGPGEQYF.